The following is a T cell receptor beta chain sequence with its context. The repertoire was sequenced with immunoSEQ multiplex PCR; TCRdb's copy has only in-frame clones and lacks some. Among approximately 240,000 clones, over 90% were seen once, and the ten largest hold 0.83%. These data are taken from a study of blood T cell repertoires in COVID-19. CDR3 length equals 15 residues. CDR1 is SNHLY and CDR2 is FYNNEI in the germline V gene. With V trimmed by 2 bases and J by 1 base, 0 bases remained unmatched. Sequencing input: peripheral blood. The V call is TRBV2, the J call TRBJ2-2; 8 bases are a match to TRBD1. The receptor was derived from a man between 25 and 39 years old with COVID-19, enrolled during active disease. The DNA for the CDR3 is TGTGCCAGCAGTGAAACAGGGGGGAACACCGGGGAGCTGTTTTTT. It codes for CASSETGGNTGELFF.